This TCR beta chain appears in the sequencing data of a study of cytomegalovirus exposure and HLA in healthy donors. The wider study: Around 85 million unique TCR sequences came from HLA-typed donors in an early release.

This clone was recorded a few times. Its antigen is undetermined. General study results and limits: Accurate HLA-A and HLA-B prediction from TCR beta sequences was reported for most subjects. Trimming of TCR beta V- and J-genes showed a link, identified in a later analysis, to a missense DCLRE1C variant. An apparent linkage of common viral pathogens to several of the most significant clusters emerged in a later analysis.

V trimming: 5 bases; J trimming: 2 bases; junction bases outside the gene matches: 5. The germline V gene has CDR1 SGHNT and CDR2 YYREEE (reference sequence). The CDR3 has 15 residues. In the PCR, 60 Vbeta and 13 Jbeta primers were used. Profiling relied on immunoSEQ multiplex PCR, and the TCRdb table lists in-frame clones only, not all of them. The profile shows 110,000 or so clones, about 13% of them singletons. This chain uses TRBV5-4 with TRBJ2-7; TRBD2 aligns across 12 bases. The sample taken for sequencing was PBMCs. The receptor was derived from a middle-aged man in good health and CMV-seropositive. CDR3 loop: CASSGGLAGPYEQYF. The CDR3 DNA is TGTGCCAGCAGTGGAGGACTAGCGGGACCCTACGAGCAGTACTTC.